This T cell receptor beta chain was sequenced during a study of control samples from healthy donors and cancer patients (dated by TCRdb to 2019 to 2021). To note about this clone: The antigen it recognizes is unknown. No much larger clonotype is one base removed from it; base qualities were not supplied.

Library construction relied on the immunoSEQ multiplex PCR assay. Sourced from immuneACCESS, this table was stored by TCRdb with only in-frame sequences that have V and J called. A share of the clones is absent; for the studies checked, an unresolved V gene accounts for under half, and the remainder has no known explanation. The sample table lists about 98,000 clones, roughly four fifths of them with a count of one. The top ten clones comprise roughly 2% of the sample. The sequencing sample was made of blood. This TCR was recovered from a man aged 60 to 69 in good health.

For the CDR3, the sequence is CASAPRVGGTEAFF. The DNA sequence is given as TGTGCCAGCGCCCCCCGGGTGGGGGGCACTGAAGCTTTCTTT. The V and J segments used are TRBV11-2 and TRBJ1-1; the D segment could be TRBD1, given 5 matching bases. Looking up the germline V gene yields CDR1 SGHAT and CDR2 FQNNGV. V is shortened by 8 bases, J by 4 bases, and the region joining them spans 17 bases. CDR3 length: 14 amino acids, cysteine to phenylalanine. Only CDR3 DNA remains: 42 bases, in frame from the first base.